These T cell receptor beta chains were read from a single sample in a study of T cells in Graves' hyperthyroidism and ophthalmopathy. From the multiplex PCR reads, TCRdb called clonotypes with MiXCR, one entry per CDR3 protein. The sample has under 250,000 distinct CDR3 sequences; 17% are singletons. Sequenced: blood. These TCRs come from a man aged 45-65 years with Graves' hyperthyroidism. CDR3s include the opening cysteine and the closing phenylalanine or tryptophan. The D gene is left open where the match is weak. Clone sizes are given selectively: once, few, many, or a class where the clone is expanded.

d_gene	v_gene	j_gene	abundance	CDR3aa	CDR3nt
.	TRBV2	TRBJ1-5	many	CASSDGSNQPQHF	TGTGCCAGCAGTGACGGTAGCAATCAGCCCCAGCATTTT
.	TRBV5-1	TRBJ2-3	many	CASSLDAVSTDTQYF	TGCGCCAGCAGCTTGGATGCAGTATCCACAGATACGCAGTATTTT
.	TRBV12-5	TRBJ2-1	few	CASGQGAGLSKFF	TGTGCTAGTGGCCAAGGTGCCGGGTTGTCGAAGTTCTTC
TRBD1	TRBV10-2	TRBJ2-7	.	CASRTLRDRGRLPAHEQYF	TGCGCCAGCAGGACCCTCCGGGACAGGGGGCGGCTACCCGCGCACGAGCAGTACTTC
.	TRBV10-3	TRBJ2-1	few	CAISGGTWGNEQFF	TGTGCCATCAGTGGGGGGACTTGGGGGAATGAGCAGTTCTTC
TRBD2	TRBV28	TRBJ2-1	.	CASSQLAESYNEQLF	TGTGCCAGCAGTCAACTAGCGGAGAGTTACAATGAGCAGCTCTTC
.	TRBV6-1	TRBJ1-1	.	CASSGLGSNTEAFF	TGTGCCAGCAGCGGGCTAGGCTCGAACACTGAAGCTTTCTTT
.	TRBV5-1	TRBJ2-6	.	CASSGGRTGANVLTF	TGCGCCAGCAGCGGGGGGAGGACTGGGGCCAACGTCCTGACTTTC
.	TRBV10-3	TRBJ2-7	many	CATSKTYEQYF	TGTGCCACCTCCAAGACCTACGAGCAGTACTTC
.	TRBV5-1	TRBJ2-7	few	CASSFGPMSYEQYF	TGCGCCAGCAGCTTCGGCCCTATGTCCTACGAGCAGTACTTC
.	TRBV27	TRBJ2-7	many	CASSSPLRSSYEQYF	TGTGCCAGCAGTTCCCCTTTGCGGAGCTCCTACGAGCAGTACTTC
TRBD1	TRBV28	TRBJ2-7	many	CASSEPGQGTYEQYF	TGTGCCAGCAGCGAACCGGGACAGGGGACCTACGAGCAGTACTTC
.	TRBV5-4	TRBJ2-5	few	CASSFGVQTQYF	TGTGCCAGCAGCTTCGGGGTACAGACCCAGTACTTC
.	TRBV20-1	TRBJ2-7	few	CSAPRASRTYEQYF	TGCAGTGCCCCCCGGGCTAGCAGGACCTACGAGCAGTACTTC
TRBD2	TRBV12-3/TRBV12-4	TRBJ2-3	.	CASSQTSGRTDTQYF	TGTGCCAGCAGCCAAACTAGCGGGAGAACGGATACGCAGTATTTT